The following is a TCR beta chain sequence with its context. Its specificity is not known. The sample is drawn from a study of vaccination and CD4 T cells after COVID-19. Regarding treatment: approximately 9-day PBMC culture with coronavirus spike peptide pools or control peptides (ViraFEST assay). PBMCs were cultured at over 1.5 million per well with 8 to 10 IU/ml IL-2 and approximately 9.6 ug/ml peptide pools. Sequenced with the Oncomine TCR Beta short-read assay was DNA taken from cultured CD4+ T cells. TCRdb reanalysed the PCR reads using MiXCR and keeps one entry per CDR3 protein. The table records about 16,000 distinct CDR3 sequences, approximately 50% of them present only once. Germline trimming cut 4 bases from V and 1 base from J; bases unmatched to any gene: 3. The CDR3 is made up of 13 amino acids. CDR1 SQVTM and CDR2 ANQGSEA come from the germline V gene.

Specimen: CD4+ T cells from blood, cultured in vitro, collected before SARS-CoV-2 vaccination. The clonotype was recovered from a human donor who had recovered from COVID-19. V usage is TRBV29-1 and J usage is TRBJ1-1, with 7 bases fitting TRBD1. The DNA of the CDR3 is TGCAGCGTTGTCGGACAGGCGAACACTGAAGCTTTCTTT. It encodes CSVVGQANTEAFF.